This TCR beta chain was profiled in a study of shared clonotypes between healthy human individuals. In the study overall: In total, the donors were two women and a few men aged 18 to 49.

This was a deep-level run. For sorted subsets, about 200 ng DNA per replicate equaled about 31,000 T cell genomes. TCRdb's table, derived via immunoSEQ multiplex PCR, lists solely in-frame clones and lacks some. The sample carries about 1,800,000 clones, approximately 94% recorded once. About this clone: Germline is not matched at one junction end, which may reflect a read error.

Terminally differentiated effector memory CD45RA+ cells were excluded by CCR7 positive selection of CD45RO-negative cells. Adult Caucasians living in Nashville, Tennessee made up all of the donors. The receptor comes from a man aged 18 to 30 in good health. Sequenced material: naive CD8+ T cells sorted from blood.

The CDR3 DNA reads as TGTGCTAGCAGCCCCTCCCAGGGACGGGAAGAGACCCAGTACTTC. As protein: CASSPSQGREETQYF. The rearrangement uses TRBV7-7 and TRBJ2-5; D may match TRBD1 or TRBD2 (5 bases each). The germline gives CDR1 SSHAT, CDR2 FNYEAQ (reference sequence). The length of the CDR3 is 15 residues.